These 8 T cell receptor beta chains came from one sample sequenced in a study of graft-versus-host responses after intestinal transplantation. Antigen specificity for these receptors is unknown. Measured with immunoSEQ multiplex PCR; TCRdb has only the in-frame clones, and not every one. The data show 100,000 or so clones, roughly 92% seen once. Source: unstimulated CD4+ T cells sorted from spleen or lymph node cells, taken before intestinal transplant. The receptors shown here come from a human donor who received an intestinal transplant.

The J gene is TRBJ1-1, the V gene TRBV7-9, with 7 bases matching TRBD1. Trimming removed 1 base from V and 3 bases from J; junction bases left unmatched: 2. The V gene's germline CDR1 is SEHNR and CDR2 FQNEAQ (reference sequence). The CDR3 totals 14 residues. CDR3 sequence: CASSLVTGDTEAFF. As DNA, the CDR3 is TGTGCCAGCAGCTTAGTCACAGGGGACACTGAAGCTTTCTTT.

The rearrangement joins TRBV28 to TRBJ2-7; 11 bases are shared with TRBD2. This CDR3 contains 16 residues. The V segment lost 6 bases and the J segment 2 bases; nucleotides outside the gene matches: 9. CDR1 and CDR2 (germline): MDHEN, SYDVKM. CDR3 amino acids: CASSPGLAGGPYEQYF. DNA for the CDR3: TGTGCCAGCAGCCCAGGGCTAGCGGGAGGCCCCTACGAGCAGTACTTC.

J is TRBJ2-1 and V is TRBV27; 9 positions agree with TRBD2. Germline CDR1 and CDR2: MNHEY and SMNVEV (reference sequence). The length of the CDR3 is 15 residues. Germline trimming cut 4 bases from V and 7 bases from J; bases unmatched to any gene: 8. The DNA of the CDR3 is TGTGCCAGCAGTTCCCTTAGCGGGAGTGGAAATGAGCAGTTCTTC. This gives the protein CASSSLSGSGNEQFF.

The genes are TRBV19 and TRBJ2-5; the match to TRBD2 covers 8 bases. Germline values: CDR1 LNHDA, CDR2 SQIVND (reference sequence). This CDR3 has 16 residues. Germline trimming cut 4 bases from V and 2 bases from J; bases unmatched to any gene: 9. The CDR3 DNA is TGTGCCAGTAGTACTGTAGCGGGGACTCCGCAAGAGACCCAGTACTTC. It codes for CASSTVAGTPQETQYF.

This chain joins TRBV7-2 and TRBJ2-5, with D possibly being TRBD2 (5 bases). The germline V gene has CDR1 SGHTA and CDR2 FQGNSA. The V and J ends lost 6 bases and 5 bases respectively, with 19 bases between them. This CDR3 has 15 amino acids. The CDR3 is CASSPVAGEGETQYF. The DNA of the CDR3 is TGTGCCAGCAGTCCAGTCGCCGGAGAGGGCGAGACCCAGTACTTC.

This chain connects TRBV5-4 to TRBJ2-6; possible D gene TRBD2, 6 bases. The CDR3 consists of 17 residues. With 6 bases removed from V and 0 bases from J, the gap between germline ends came to 16 bases. Per germline, CDR1 SGHNT and CDR2 YYREEE (reference sequence). The CDR3: CASTGDRAFSGANVLTF. DNA of the CDR3: TGTGCCAGCACGGGAGACAGAGCTTTCTCTGGGGCCAACGTCCTGACTTTC. The full variable domain, in which reference TRBV5-4 and TRBJ2-6 provide the parts outside the CDR3, is ETGVTQSPTHLIKTRGQQVTLRCSSQSGHNTVSWYQQALGQGPQFIFQYYREEENGRGNFPPRFSGLQFPNYSSELNVNALELDDSALYLCASTGDRAFSGANVLTFGAGSRLTVL.

This chain joins TRBV4-2 and TRBJ1-1, with 11 bases lining up with TRBD1. The V segment lost 2 bases and the J segment 5 bases; nucleotides outside the gene matches: 4. There are 15 residues in the CDR3. CDR1 is LGHNA, CDR2 YNFKEQ, per germline. The CDR3 bases are TGTGCCAGCAGCCAAAAGGGACAGGGGGAAACTGAAGCTTTCTTT. Translation: CASSQKGQGETEAFF.

The V and J genes are TRBV7-9 and TRBJ1-3, with 7 bases aligning to TRBD1. Per the germline V gene, CDR1 is SEHNR and CDR2 is FQNEAQ (reference sequence). The V gene end was trimmed by 4 bases and the J gene end by 6 bases; junction bases not matched to a gene: 6. The CDR3 length is 14 residues. The CDR3 DNA is TGTGCCAGCAGCTCTACAGGGGCCTTAAACACCATATATTTT. Translated, it gives CASSSTGALNTIYF.